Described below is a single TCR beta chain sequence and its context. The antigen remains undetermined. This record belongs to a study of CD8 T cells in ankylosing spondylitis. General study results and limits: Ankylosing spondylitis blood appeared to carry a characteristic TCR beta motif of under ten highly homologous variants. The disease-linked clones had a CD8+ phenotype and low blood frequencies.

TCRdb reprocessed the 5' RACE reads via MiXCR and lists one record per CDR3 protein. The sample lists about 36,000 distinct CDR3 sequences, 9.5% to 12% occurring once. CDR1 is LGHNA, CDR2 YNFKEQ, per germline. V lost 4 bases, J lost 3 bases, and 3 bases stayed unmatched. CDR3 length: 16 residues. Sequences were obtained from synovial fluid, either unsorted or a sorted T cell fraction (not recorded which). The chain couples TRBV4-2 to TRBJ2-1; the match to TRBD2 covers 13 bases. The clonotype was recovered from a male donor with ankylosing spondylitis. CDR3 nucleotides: TGTGCCAGCAGCCCGCGGACTAGCGGGAGCTACAATGAGCAGTTCTTC. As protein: CASSPRTSGSYNEQFF.